The TCR beta chain under discussion was sequenced for a study of identical twins' blood T cells. This CDR3 contains 13 residues. V was clipped by 0 bases and J by 15 bases, with 16 bases between them. CDR1 SGDLS and CDR2 YYNGEE come from the germline V gene. Three pairs of healthy female monozygous twins were the donors. TCRdb re-called the 5' RACE reads through MiXCR, storing one row per CDR3 protein. The sample consists of fewer than 450,000 distinct CDR3 sequences, about 28% of them appearing once. This TCR was recovered from a woman aged 18 to 55 in good health. The chain couples TRBV9 to TRBJ2-4; a weak D match, TRBD2 (5 bases). The sequenced material came from PBMCs. CDR3 amino acids: CASSVVALTPGYF. DNA for the CDR3: TGTGCCAGCAGCGTAGTAGCGCTAACCCCGGGGTACTTC.